Listed here is a single TCR beta chain. Its antigen is not identified. A much larger clone differs from this one at a single base, so this may be a read error. This entry is derived from a study of Ad26.COV2.S vaccination and SARS-CoV-2 variants. Study-level background: Donor got 5x10^10 or 1x10^11 viral particles of Ad26.COV2.S.

The CDR3 is made up of 13 amino acids. Described treatment: some 20 received Ad26.COV2.S at low or high dose, single or two shots; roughly five received placebo; per-sample allocation not given. Samples analyzed were those drawn on day 63 after the first vaccine or placebo injection. Study-level results: People given the vaccine had a wider spike-specific TCR breadth than placebo recipients did.

TCRdb keeps only in-frame clones here, not all; method: immunoSEQ multiplex PCR. Altogether about 350,000 clones are present, 65% to 90% being singletons, with the ten largest covering approximately 11%. The TCR was taken from a person between 18 and 60 years old who received the Ad26.COV2.S COVID-19 vaccine or a placebo. The sequences come from peripheral blood, collected in a trial of Ad26.COV2.S vaccine versus placebo. The V and J genes are TRBV21-1 and TRBJ1-5; the table assigns TRBD1, which was not confirmed against the DNA. TRBV21-1 is shown as a pseudogene. DNA for the CDR3: TGTGCCAGCACCCAGACAGGGGATCAGCCCCAGCATTTT. This translates into CASTQTGDQPQHF.